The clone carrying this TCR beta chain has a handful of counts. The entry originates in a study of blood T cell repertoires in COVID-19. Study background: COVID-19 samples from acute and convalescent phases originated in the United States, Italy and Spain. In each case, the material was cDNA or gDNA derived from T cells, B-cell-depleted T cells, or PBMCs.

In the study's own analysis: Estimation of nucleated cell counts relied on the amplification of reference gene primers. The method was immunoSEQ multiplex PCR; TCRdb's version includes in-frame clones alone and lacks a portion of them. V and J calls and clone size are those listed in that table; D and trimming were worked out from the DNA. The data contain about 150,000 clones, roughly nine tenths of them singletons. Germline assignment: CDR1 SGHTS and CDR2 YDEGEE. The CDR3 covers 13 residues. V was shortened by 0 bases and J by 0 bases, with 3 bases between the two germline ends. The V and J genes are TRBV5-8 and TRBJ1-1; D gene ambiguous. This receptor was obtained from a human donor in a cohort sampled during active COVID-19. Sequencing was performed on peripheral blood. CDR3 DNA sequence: TGTGCCAGCAGCTTGGAGCTGAACACTGAAGCTTTCTTT. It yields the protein CASSLELNTEAFF.